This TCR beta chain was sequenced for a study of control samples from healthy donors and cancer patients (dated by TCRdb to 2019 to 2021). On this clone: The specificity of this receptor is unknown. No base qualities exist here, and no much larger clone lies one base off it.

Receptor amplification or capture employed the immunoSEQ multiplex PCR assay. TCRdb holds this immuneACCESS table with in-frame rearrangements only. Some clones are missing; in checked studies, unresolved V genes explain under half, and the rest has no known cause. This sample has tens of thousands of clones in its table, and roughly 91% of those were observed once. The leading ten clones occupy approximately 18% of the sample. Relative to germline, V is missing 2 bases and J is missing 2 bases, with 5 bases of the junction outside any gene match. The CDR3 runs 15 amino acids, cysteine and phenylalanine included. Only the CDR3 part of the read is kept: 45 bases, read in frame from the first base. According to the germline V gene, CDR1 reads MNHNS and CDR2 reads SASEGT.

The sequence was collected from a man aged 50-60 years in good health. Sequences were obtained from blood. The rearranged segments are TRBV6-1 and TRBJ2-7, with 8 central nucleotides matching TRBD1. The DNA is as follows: TGTGCCAGCAGTGAATTTGGACAGGGAGCCTACGAGCAGTACTTC. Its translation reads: CASSEFGQGAYEQYF.